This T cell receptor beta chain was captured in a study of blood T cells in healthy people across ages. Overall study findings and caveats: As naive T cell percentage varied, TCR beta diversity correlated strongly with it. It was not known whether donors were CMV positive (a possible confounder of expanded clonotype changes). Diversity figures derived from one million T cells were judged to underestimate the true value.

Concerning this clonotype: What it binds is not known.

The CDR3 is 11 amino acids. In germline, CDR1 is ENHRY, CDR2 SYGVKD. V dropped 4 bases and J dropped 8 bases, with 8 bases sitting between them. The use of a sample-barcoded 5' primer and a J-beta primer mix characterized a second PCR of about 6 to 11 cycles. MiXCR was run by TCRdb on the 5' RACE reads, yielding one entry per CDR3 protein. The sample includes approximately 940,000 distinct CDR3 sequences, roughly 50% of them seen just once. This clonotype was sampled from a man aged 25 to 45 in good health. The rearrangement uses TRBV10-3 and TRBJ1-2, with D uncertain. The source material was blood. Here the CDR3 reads CAISGSSGYTF. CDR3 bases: TGTGCCATCAGTGGGAGCAGCGGCTACACCTTC.